This T cell receptor beta chain was profiled in a study of blood T cell repertoires in COVID-19. Study-wide background: Whether acute or convalescent, the COVID-19 samples came from the United States, Italy and Spain. T cells, B-cell-depleted T cells, or PBMCs supplied cDNA or gDNA.

The CDR3 is made up of 16 amino acids. Germline-derived CDR1 and CDR2 are LNHDA and SQIVND (reference sequence). With V trimmed by 3 bases and J by 5 bases, 10 bases remained unmatched. Per the original methods: Estimated nucleated cell counts came from reference gene primer amplification. The protocol was immunoSEQ multiplex PCR, while the TCRdb copy is restricted to in-frame clones and leaves out a portion. V, J and clone size were drawn from that table, and D and trimming were deduced from the DNA. The sample records more than 95,000 clones, more than 80% being singletons. The J gene is TRBJ1-2, the V gene TRBV19, with 9 nucleotides matching TRBD1. The clonotype was recovered from a human donor in a cohort sampled during active COVID-19. The sequencing sample was made of peripheral blood. In DNA form, the CDR3 reads TGTGCCAGTAGTATGCCGGGACAGGGAATTCAGTATGGCTACACCTTC. Translating it yields CASSMPGQGIQYGYTF.